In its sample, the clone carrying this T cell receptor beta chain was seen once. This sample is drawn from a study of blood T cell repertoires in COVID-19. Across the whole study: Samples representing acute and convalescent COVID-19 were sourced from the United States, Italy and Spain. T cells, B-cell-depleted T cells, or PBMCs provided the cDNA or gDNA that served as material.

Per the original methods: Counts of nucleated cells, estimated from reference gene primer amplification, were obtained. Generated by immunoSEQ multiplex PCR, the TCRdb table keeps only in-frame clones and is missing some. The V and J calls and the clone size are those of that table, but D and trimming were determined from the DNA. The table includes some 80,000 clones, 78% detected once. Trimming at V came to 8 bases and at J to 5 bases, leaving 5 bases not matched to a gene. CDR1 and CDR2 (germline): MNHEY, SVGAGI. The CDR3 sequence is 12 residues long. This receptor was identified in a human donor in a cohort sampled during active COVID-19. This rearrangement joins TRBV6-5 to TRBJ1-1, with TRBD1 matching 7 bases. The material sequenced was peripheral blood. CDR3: CASYRGRTEAFF. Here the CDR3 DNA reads TGTGCCAGCTACAGGGGTCGGACTGAAGCTTTCTTT.